This T cell receptor beta chain is from a study of T cell responses to AZD1222 COVID-19 vaccine. Study-level information: Second-dose schedules of about 4 or about 12 weeks were combined.

Sequencing was performed with immunoSEQ multiplex PCR; in TCRdb, only in-frame clones are kept and a portion is missing. The table lists more than 95,000 clones, roughly nine tenths of them singletons. Study observations and caveats: Clonal diversity was possibly underestimated; the donors were predominantly white British and more often female. No day 14 peak samples; only post-peak repertoires were characterized. Seropositive at baseline were only a handful of AZD1222 recipients.

Worth noting for this clone: Its specificity is not known.

Looked up from germline, CDR1 is SGHTA and CDR2 is FQGTGA. This CDR3 spans 14 amino acids. The V end lost 5 bases, the J end lost 0 bases, and 8 bases lay between the germline ends. The chain links TRBV7-3 to TRBJ1-3; tentative D call: TRBD1 (6 bases). This sequence originates from an adult in good health. This specimen consisted of peripheral blood, obtained on day 0 of AZD1222 vaccination. CDR3 protein: CASSEGDSGNTIYF. The CDR3 DNA sequence: TGTGCCAGCAGCGAGGGGGACTCTGGAAACACCATATATTTT.